This T cell receptor beta chain is drawn from a study of T cells after yellow fever vaccination. About the study: Low-cell-number fractions underwent preparation using SMART-Seq v4 Ultra Low Input. Study-wide results and caveats: It was the secondary response that reached its peak faster, day 5 versus 15, but it was weaker.

Germline V gene sequence: CDR1 DFQATT, CDR2 SNEGSKA (reference sequence). The germline V and J ends were trimmed by 7 bases and 1 base, with 10 bases remaining between them. The CDR3 contains 12 residues. UMIs were added to TCR cDNA along with a universal primer site when it was made by 5'RACE template switching. TCRdb re-analysed the 5' RACE reads in MiXCR, keeping a single row per CDR3 protein. The table shows about 170,000 distinct CDR3 sequences, with 9.5% to 11% occurring only once. Turning to this clonotype: Its antigen is still unknown.

Material: CD8+ T cells sorted from PBMCs, obtained 15 days after the yellow fever booster vaccination. The rearrangement joins TRBV20-1 to TRBJ1-1; TRBD1 might be the D (5 bases). This receptor was obtained from a man aged 18 to 30 who received the YFV17D yellow fever vaccine. The CDR3 nucleotides are TGCAGTGTTTGGGGGGGGAACACTGAAGCTTTCTTT. It specifies CSVWGGNTEAFF.